The text below deals with one T cell receptor (beta chain). This record comes from a study of blood T cell repertoires in COVID-19. Study summary: Samples of COVID-19 (acute and convalescent) were obtained from the United States, Italy and Spain. PBMCs, B-cell-depleted T cells, or T cells provided the cDNA or gDNA that made up the material.

Per the study methods: The authors estimated nucleated cell counts from reference gene primer amplification. The data were produced by immunoSEQ multiplex PCR, yet TCRdb's version contains in-frame clones alone and is incomplete. The V and J calls and clone size were taken over from that table, and D and trimming were inferred from the DNA. The sample carries about 91,000 clones, about 86% recorded once. The TCR sequence derives from a woman in her 70s with acute or convalescent COVID-19. The sample consisted of peripheral blood.

CDR3 in DNA: TGTGCCAGCAGCCCGTGGGTGACTAGCGGGAGGACGGGGTACAATGAGCAGTTCTTC. Translating gives CASSPWVTSGRTGYNEQFF. The rearrangement joins TRBV11-2 to TRBJ2-1; 13 bases are shared with TRBD2. Trimming at V came to 5 bases and at J to 4 bases, leaving 14 bases not matched to a gene. Germline V gene sequence: CDR1 SGHAT, CDR2 FQNNGV. CDR3 length: 19 amino acids.